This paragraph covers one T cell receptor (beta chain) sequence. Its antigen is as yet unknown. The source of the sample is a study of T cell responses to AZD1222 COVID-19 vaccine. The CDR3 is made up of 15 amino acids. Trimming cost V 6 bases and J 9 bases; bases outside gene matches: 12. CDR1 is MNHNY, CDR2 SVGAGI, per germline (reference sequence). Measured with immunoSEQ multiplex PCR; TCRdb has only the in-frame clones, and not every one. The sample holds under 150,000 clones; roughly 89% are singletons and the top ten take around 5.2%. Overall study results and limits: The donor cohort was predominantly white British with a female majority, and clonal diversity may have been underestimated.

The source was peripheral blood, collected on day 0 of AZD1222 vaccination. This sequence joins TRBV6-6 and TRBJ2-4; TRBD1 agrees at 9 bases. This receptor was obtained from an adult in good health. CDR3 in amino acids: CASSASRGQGIIQYF. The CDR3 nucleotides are TGTGCCAGCAGCGCCAGCAGGGGACAGGGAATCATTCAGTACTTC.